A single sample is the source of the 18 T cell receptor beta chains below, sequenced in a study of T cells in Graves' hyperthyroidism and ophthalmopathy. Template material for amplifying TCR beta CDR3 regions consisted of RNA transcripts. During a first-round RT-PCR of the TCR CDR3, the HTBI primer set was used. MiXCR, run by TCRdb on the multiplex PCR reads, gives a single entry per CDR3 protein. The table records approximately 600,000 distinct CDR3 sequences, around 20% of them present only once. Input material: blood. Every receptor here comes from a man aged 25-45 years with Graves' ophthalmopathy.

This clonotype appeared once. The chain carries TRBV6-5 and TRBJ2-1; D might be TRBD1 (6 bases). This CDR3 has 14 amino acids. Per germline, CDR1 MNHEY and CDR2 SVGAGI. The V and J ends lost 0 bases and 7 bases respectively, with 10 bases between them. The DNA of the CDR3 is TGTGCCAGCAGTTACTCCCGGGACACGAATGAGCAGTTCTTC. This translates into CASSYSRDTNEQFF.

CDR3 bases: TGTGCCAGCAGTTTGGGGACTAGCCTTTACAATGAGCAGTTCTTC. This sequence encodes CASSLGTSLYNEQFF. The chain uses TRBV27 and TRBJ2-1, with 9 nucleotides matching TRBD2. This CDR3 comprises 15 residues. The V gene's germline CDR1 is MNHEY and CDR2 SMNVEV (reference sequence). V lost 3 bases and J lost 4; bases outside the gene matches: 4.

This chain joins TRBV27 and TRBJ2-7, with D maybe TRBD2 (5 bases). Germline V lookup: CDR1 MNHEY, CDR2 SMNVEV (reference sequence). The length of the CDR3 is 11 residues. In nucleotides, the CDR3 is TGTGCGGCGTCGTCCGGGAACGAGCAGTACTTC. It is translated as CAASSGNEQYF.

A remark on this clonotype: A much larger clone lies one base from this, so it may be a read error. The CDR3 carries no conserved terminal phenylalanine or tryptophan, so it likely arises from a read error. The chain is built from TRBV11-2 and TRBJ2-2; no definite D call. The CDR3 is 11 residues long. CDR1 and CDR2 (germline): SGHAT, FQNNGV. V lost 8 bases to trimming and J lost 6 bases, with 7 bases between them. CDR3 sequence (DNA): TGTGCCAGCTCCCGGGCCGGGGAGCTGTTTTCT. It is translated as CASSRAGELFS.

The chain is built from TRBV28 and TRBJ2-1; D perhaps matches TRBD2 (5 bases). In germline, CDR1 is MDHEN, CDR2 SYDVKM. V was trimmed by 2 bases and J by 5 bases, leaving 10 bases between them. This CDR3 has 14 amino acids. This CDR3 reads CASSLRGRDNEQFF. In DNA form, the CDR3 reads TGTGCCAGCAGTTTACGTGGGCGGGACAATGAGCAGTTCTTC.

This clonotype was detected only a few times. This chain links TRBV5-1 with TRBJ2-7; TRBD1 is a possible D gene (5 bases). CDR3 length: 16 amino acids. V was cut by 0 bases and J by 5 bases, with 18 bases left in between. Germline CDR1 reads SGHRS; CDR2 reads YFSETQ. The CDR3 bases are TGCGCCAGCAGCTTGGTGGCCAGGGCCCTCAGACACGAGCAGTACTTC. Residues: CASSLVARALRHEQYF.

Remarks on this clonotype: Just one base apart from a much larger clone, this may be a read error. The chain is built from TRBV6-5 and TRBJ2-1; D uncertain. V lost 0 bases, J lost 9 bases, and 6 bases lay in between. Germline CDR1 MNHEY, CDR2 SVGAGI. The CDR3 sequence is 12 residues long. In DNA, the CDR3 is TGTGCCAGCAGTTACTCGAAGGCTGAGCAGTTCTTC. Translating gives CASSYSKAEQFF.

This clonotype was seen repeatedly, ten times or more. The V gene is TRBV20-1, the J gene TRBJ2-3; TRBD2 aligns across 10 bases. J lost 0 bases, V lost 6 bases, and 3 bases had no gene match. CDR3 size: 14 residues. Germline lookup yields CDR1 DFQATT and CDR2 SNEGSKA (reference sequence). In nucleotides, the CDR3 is TGCAGTGCAGTTAGCGGGGGGAGCACAGATACGCAGTATTTT. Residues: CSAVSGGSTDTQYF.

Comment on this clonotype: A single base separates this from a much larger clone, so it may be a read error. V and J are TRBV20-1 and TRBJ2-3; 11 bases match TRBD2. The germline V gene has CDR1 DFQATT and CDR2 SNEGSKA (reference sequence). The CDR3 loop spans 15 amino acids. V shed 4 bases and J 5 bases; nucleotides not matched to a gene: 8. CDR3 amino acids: CSAIRLAGPIDTQYF. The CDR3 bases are TGCAGTGCTATCAGACTAGCGGGACCCATAGATACGCAGTATTTT.

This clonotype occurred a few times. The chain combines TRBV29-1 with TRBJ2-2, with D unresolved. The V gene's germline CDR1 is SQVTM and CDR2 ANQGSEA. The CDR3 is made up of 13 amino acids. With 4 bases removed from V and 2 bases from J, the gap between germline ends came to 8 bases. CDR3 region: CSVGLVNTGELFF. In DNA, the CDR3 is TGCAGCGTTGGACTCGTTAACACCGGGGAGCTGTTTTTT.

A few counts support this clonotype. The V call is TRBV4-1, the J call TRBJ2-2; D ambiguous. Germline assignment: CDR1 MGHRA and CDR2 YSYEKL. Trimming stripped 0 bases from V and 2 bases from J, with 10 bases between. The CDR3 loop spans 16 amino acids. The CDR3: CASSQEGMGNTGELFF. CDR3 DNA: TGCGCCAGCAGCCAAGAGGGGATGGGTAACACCGGGGAGCTGTTTTTT.

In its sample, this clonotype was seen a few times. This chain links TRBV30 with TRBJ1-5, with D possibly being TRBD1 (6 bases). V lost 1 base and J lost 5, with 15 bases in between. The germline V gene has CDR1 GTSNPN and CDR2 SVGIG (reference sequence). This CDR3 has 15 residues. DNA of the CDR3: TGTGCCTGGAGTGAACCCACAGGGTCGGATCAGCCCCAGCATTTT. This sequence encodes CAWSEPTGSDQPQHF.

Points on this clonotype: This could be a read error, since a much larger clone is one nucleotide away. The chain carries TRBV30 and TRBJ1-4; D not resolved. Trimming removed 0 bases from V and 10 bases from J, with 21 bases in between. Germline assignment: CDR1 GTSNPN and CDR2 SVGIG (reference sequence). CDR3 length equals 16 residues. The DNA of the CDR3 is TGTGCCTGGAGTGTCGCCACTATAATCCTGGGTGTAAAACTGTTTTTT. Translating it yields CAWSVATIILGVKLFF.

CDR3 residues: CASIKPGQLFPDEKLFF. The CDR3, as DNA: TGTGCCAGTATTAAACCGGGACAGCTCTTTCCGGATGAAAAACTGTTTTTT. The V call is TRBV19, the J call TRBJ1-4; 7 bases are a match to TRBD1. Per the germline V gene, CDR1 is LNHDA and CDR2 is SQIVND (reference sequence). CDR3 size: 17 residues. The J segment lost 6 bases and the V segment lost 7 bases, leaving 17 bases of the junction unmatched.

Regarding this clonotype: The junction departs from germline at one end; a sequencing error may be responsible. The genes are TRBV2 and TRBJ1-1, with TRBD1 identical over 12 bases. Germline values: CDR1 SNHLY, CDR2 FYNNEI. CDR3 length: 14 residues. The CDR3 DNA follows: TGTGTCAGCAGCCGGGACAGGGGGCTGGGTGAAGCTTTCTTT. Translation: CVSSRDRGLGEAFF.

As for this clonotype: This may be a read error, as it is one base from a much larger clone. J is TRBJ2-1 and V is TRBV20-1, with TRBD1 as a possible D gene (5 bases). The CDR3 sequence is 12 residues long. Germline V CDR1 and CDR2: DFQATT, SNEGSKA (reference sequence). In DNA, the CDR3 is TGCAGGCCCCGAAGGGGATCGAGTGAGCAGTTCTTC. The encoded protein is CRPRRGSSEQFF.

Written as DNA, the CDR3 is TGTGCCAGCAGCTTAGACACCCGGGAGACCCAGTACTTC. Protein product: CASSLDTRETQYF. The chain carries TRBV7-9 and TRBJ2-5; no definite D call. Germline CDR1 SEHNR, CDR2 FQNEAQ (reference sequence). V dropped 1 base and J dropped 5 bases, with 8 bases sitting between them. This CDR3 has 13 amino acids.

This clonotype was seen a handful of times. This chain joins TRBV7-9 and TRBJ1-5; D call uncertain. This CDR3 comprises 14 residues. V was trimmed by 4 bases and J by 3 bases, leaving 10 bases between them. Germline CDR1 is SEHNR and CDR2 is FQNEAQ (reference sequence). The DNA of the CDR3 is TGTGCCAGCAGCTCAACGGGTTTCAATCAGCCCCAGCATTTT. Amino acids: CASSSTGFNQPQHF.